Listed below are T cell receptor beta chains from one sample, sequenced in a study of cytomegalovirus exposure and HLA in healthy donors. The method was immunoSEQ multiplex PCR; TCRdb's version includes in-frame clones alone and lacks a portion of them. The sample has about 54,000 clones; roughly 89% are singletons. Sequenced sample: PBMCs. The receptors were sampled from a woman between 18 and 30 years old in good health and CMV-seropositive. The CDR3 runs from the conserved cysteine through the conserved F or W. The D gene is left open where the match is weak. Expanded clones are given a class, and other clones once, few, many or no size at all.

cdr3_nt,cdr3_aa,d_call,clone_size,j_call,v_call
TGTGCCAGCAGCGACCGGGACACCGACTCCTACGAGCAGTACTTC,CASSDRDTDSYEQYF,NA,NA,TRBJ2-7,TRBV9
TGTGCCTGGAGTGTACAGGTATGGGGACAGGGAAGAACTGAAGCTTTCTTT,CAWSVQVWGQGRTEAFF,TRBD1,NA,TRBJ1-1,TRBV30
TGTGCCAGCTCACCGCGGCGGGACAGGGGTAATCTCCTCCACTTT,CASSPRRDRGNLLHF,TRBD1,NA,TRBJ1-6,TRBV18
TGTGCCAGCAGTGACAGTAACAATCAGCCCCAGCATTTT,CASSDSNNQPQHF,NA,NA,TRBJ1-5,TRBV6-1
TGCGCCAGCAGCCTTAGCGTAGCGGGTACCACAGATACGCAGTATTTT,CASSLSVAGTTDTQYF,TRBD2,NA,TRBJ2-3,TRBV5-1
TGTGCCAGCACCACTCCAAAGGGGGAGCAGTTCTTC,CASTTPKGEQFF,NA,NA,TRBJ2-1,TRBV11-2
TGTGCTAGTGGTTTATCAAGGGGGTATGCCTACAATGAGCAGTTCTTC,CASGLSRGYAYNEQFF,NA,NA,TRBJ2-1,TRBV12-5
TGTGCCAGCAGTGAACAGGGGACCGGGGAGCTGTTTTTT,CASSEQGTGELFF,TRBD1,NA,TRBJ2-2,TRBV6-4
TGTGCCAGCAGTCCTCACAATAATTCACCCCTCCACTTT,CASSPHNNSPLHF,NA,few,TRBJ1-6,TRBV28
TGTGCCAGCAGATTACAGGGGACTAATGAAAAACTGTTTTTT,CASRLQGTNEKLFF,TRBD1,once,TRBJ1-4,TRBV7-2
TGTGCCAGCAGTGTCCCAGACAATGAGCAGTTCTTC,CASSVPDNEQFF,NA,NA,TRBJ2-1,TRBV6-1
TGTGCCAGCAGTCCTCCGGGACAGGGTCACGAGCAGTACTTC,CASSPPGQGHEQYF,TRBD1,NA,TRBJ2-7,TRBV28
TGCGCCAGCAGCCAACTACGAGGCTATGGCTACACCTTC,CASSQLRGYGYTF,NA,NA,TRBJ1-2,TRBV4-3
TGTGCCAGCTCACCTACAACCGGGGTCTACGAGCAGTACTTC,CASSPTTGVYEQYF,NA,NA,TRBJ2-7,TRBV18
TGTGCCACCAGCAGACCTACTAGCGGGGGGGAAGTCAACACAGATACGCAGTATTTT,CATSRPTSGGEVNTDTQYF,TRBD2,NA,TRBJ2-3,TRBV15
TGCAGCGTTGAAACGGGGAACACTGAAGCTTTCTTT,CSVETGNTEAFF,NA,NA,TRBJ1-1,TRBV29-1
TGTGCCAGCATGTCATGGGCCACAGATACGCAGTATTTT,CASMSWATDTQYF,NA,NA,TRBJ2-3,TRBV28
TGTGCCAGTAGTATAGGTGGGGGGTTCGGGGCGCAAGAGACCCAGTACTTC,CASSIGGGFGAQETQYF,NA,NA,TRBJ2-5,TRBV19
TGTGCCAGCAGCTTTACAGAATATGGTGCTTTCTTT,CASSFTEYGAFF,NA,once,TRBJ1-1,TRBV7-2
TGTGCCAGCGGCGACTTACCAAACAATGAGCAGTTCTTC,CASGDLPNNEQFF,NA,once,TRBJ2-1,TRBV11-1
TGTGCCAGCAGCCCTCCTAATCGGGTCTCTGGCTACACCTTC,CASSPPNRVSGYTF,NA,NA,TRBJ1-2,TRBV2
TGTGCCAGCAGCTCCCTGGTTAGCGGACCTCAAGAGACCCAGTACTTC,CASSSLVSGPQETQYF,NA,NA,TRBJ2-5,TRBV11-2
TGTGCCAGCAGCCAAGATGAGACAGGGGGGAATGAGCAGTTCTTC,CASSQDETGGNEQFF,TRBD1,NA,TRBJ2-1,TRBV4-2
TGTGCCAGTAGTATAGATCAGCGCCGCCTCCACTTT,CASSIDQRRLHF,NA,NA,TRBJ1-6,TRBV19
TGTGCCAGCAGCCCCCAATACGGGGGGCTTCAAGAGACCCAGTACTTC,CASSPQYGGLQETQYF,NA,NA,TRBJ2-5,TRBV7-6
TGTGCTAGTGGTCAGGACAGGACTAACACCGGGGAGCTGTTTTTT,CASGQDRTNTGELFF,TRBD1,NA,TRBJ2-2,TRBV12-5
TGTGCCAGCAGCCTACCCGGGACGGAGAGGGCTGGGGGGGGCTACACCTTC,CASSLPGTERAGGGYTF,NA,NA,TRBJ1-2,TRBV6-4
TGTGCCAGCAGCGGAACTAGGTCCTACAATGAGCAGTTCTTC,CASSGTRSYNEQFF,NA,NA,TRBJ2-1,TRBV7-9
TGTGCCAGTAGCAGGCTAAAACAGGGGGCCGACAATCAGCCCCAGCATTTT,CASSRLKQGADNQPQHF,TRBD1,once,TRBJ1-5,TRBV19
TGTGCCAGCAGTACCTTTGAGGAGGGTACTGAAGCTTTCTTT,CASSTFEEGTEAFF,NA,NA,TRBJ1-1,TRBV6-5
TGTGCCAGCAGTTCGCACAGGGGGGCTGGAAACACCATATATTTT,CASSSHRGAGNTIYF,TRBD1,NA,TRBJ1-3,TRBV28
TGCGCCAGCAGCTTGGACAACAATCAGCCCCAGCATTTT,CASSLDNNQPQHF,NA,NA,TRBJ1-5,TRBV5-1
TGTGCCAGCAGTTTCCGCGGGGGTGGGACAGATACGCAGTATTTT,CASSFRGGGTDTQYF,TRBD2,once,TRBJ2-3,TRBV28
TGTGCCAGCACAATTGCTAGGGAGCAGTACTTC,CASTIAREQYF,NA,NA,TRBJ2-7,TRBV2
TGCGCCAGCAGCAGGGACAGGGTCGGGATCGAGCAGTACTTC,CASSRDRVGIEQYF,TRBD1,NA,TRBJ2-7,TRBV5-1
TGTGCCAGCAGTCCGACTACTGTGGGAAACACCATATATTTT,CASSPTTVGNTIYF,NA,NA,TRBJ1-3,TRBV6-1
TGTGCCACCAGGATTTTAGCGGGGGGGCCGATGGAGGCCCAGTACTTC,CATRILAGGPMEAQYF,TRBD2,NA,TRBJ2-5,TRBV15
TGTGCCAGCAGCTCGTCCAGAACCGGGACAGACACAGATACGCAGTATTTT,CASSSSRTGTDTDTQYF,TRBD1,NA,TRBJ2-3,TRBV9
TGTGCCTGGAGTGTAGGCGGGGGAGGGACAGATACGCAGTATTTT,CAWSVGGGGTDTQYF,TRBD2,NA,TRBJ2-3,TRBV30
TGTGCCAGCAGTGTAGACAGGTACACAGATACGCAGTATTTT,CASSVDRYTDTQYF,NA,NA,TRBJ2-3,TRBV6-4
TGTGCCAGCAGTTTAGGCCCCGGGGGGCCTCTCAACACTGAAGCTTTCTTT,CASSLGPGGPLNTEAFF,NA,NA,TRBJ1-1,TRBV28
TGTGCCAGCAGTTCCACTAGCGGGGGGCCGTGGTACAATGAGCAGTTCTTC,CASSSTSGGPWYNEQFF,TRBD2,NA,TRBJ2-1,TRBV27
TGTGCCAGCAGATCATCCGGTCGGAATGAAAAACTGTTTTTT,CASRSSGRNEKLFF,NA,NA,TRBJ1-4,TRBV6-5
TGTGCCAGCAGTGAACTAGCGGGGTATGAGTACTTC,CASSELAGYEYF,TRBD2,NA,TRBJ2-7,TRBV6-1
TGTGCCAGCAGTATACCGGGACAGCCGACATTCACTGAAGCTTTCTTT,CASSIPGQPTFTEAFF,TRBD1,NA,TRBJ1-1,TRBV28
TGTGCCACTAAACGGGGGCTAGCGGGGGCCAGCTCCTACAATGAGCAGTTCTTC,CATKRGLAGASSYNEQFF,TRBD2,once,TRBJ2-1,TRBV19